The rows below give T cell receptor beta chains drawn from one sample of a study of T cell changes during pregnancy in multiple sclerosis. TCRdb keeps only in-frame clones here, not all; method: immunoSEQ multiplex PCR. The data show under 85,000 clones, around 94% seen once. Sequences were derived from peripheral blood, sampled in the third trimester of pregnancy. These receptors came from a female donor with multiple sclerosis, enrolled in a pregnancy study. Both conserved end residues are part of each CDR3. A D gene is named only where the DNA matches it firmly. Clone size is shown for a subset of rows, as once, few, many or a class of expanded clone.

d_call	v_call	j_call	clone_size	cdr3_nt	cdr3_aa
NA	TRBV7-2	TRBJ1-2	NA	TGTGCCAGCAGCCCCCCCGGTTTTTATGGCTACACCTTC	CASSPPGFYGYTF
TRBD1	TRBV7-9	TRBJ1-2	NA	TGTGCCAGCAGCCAAGACAGGGGTTTTGGCTACACCTTC	CASSQDRGFGYTF
TRBD2	TRBV9	TRBJ2-7	NA	TGTGCCAGCAGCGTAGAGACTAGCTGGGCCTACGAGCAGTACTTC	CASSVETSWAYEQYF
NA	TRBV19	TRBJ1-5	NA	TGTGCCAGTAGTATATATCCGGGCAGGGAGCCCCAGCATTTT	CASSIYPGREPQHF
TRBD1	TRBV19	TRBJ1-3	NA	TGTGCCAGTACCTTTGGACAGGCGAGGCGAAACACCATATATTTT	CASTFGQARRNTIYF
TRBD1	TRBV4-3	TRBJ2-7	NA	TGCGCCAGCAGCAGCCGGGACAGGGAATTGGACGAGCAGTACTTC	CASSSRDRELDEQYF
NA	TRBV5-8	TRBJ2-5	NA	TGTGCCAGCAGCTCACCAGGCATCCAAGAGACCCAGTACTTC	CASSSPGIQETQYF
TRBD2	TRBV2	TRBJ2-5	few	TGTGCCAGCAGTCCCTTAGCGGGGGGGCCGCGGGAGACCCAGTACTTC	CASSPLAGGPRETQYF
NA	TRBV5-5	TRBJ2-7	NA	TGTGCCAGCAGCTTGCTACAGATCTACGAGCAGTACTTC	CASSLLQIYEQYF
NA	TRBV6-5	TRBJ1-2	NA	TGTGCCAGCAGTGACCCAGGGTTACTCTATGGCTACACCTTC	CASSDPGLLYGYTF
NA	TRBV6-6	TRBJ1-4	NA	TGTGCCAGCAGTCAGGCCTCTCTGTCGGCGGAAAAACTGTTTTTT	CASSQASLSAEKLFF
NA	TRBV7-9	TRBJ2-7	NA	TGTGCCAGCAGCTTGAGGGATTACGAGCAGTACTTC	CASSLRDYEQYF
TRBD1	TRBV18	TRBJ1-1	NA	TGTGCCAGCTCACTCACCGGGACAGGGGTCTCTGAAGCTTTCTTT	CASSLTGTGVSEAFF
TRBD1	TRBV7-9	TRBJ2-2	NA	TGTGCCAGCAGACCCTCGGCGGGACAGGGGGCGCACGGGGAGCTGTTTTTT	CASRPSAGQGAHGELFF
NA	TRBV4-2	TRBJ2-5	NA	TGTGCCAGCAGCCAAGTCCAGGGACAAGAGACCCAGTACTTC	CASSQVQGQETQYF
NA	TRBV30	TRBJ1-5	once	TGTGCCTGGAGTGCCGGACAAAAACAGCCCCAGCATTTT	CAWSAGQKQPQHF
TRBD1	TRBV7-3	TRBJ2-2	NA	TGTGCCAGCAGAGCACAGGGGGTCAACACCGGGGAGCTGTTTTTT	CASRAQGVNTGELFF
NA	TRBV20-1	TRBJ1-1	NA	TGCAGTGCTAGTGCGTGGACTGAAGCTTTCTTT	CSASAWTEAFF
TRBD2	TRBV10-3	TRBJ2-7	NA	TGTGCCATCAGTTCCGGGACTAGTCGGGTTGAGCAGTACTTC	CAISSGTSRVEQYF
TRBD1	TRBV5-4	TRBJ1-1	NA	TGTGCCAGCAGCCGAATGACAGGGACGGACACTGAAGCTTTCTTT	CASSRMTGTDTEAFF
NA	TRBV6-1	TRBJ1-1	NA	TGTGCCAGCAGTGAACGGGGTAGGACCACTGAAGCTTTCTTT	CASSERGRTTEAFF
NA	TRBV4-1	TRBJ1-1	NA	TGCGCCAGCAGCCAAGATCACCGGGACACGAGACTGAACACTGAAGCTTTCTTT	CASSQDHRDTRLNTEAFF
NA	TRBV7-2	TRBJ2-5	NA	TGTGCCAGCAGCTTAGAGCGGTACCAGTACTTC	CASSLERYQYF
TRBD1	TRBV5-5	TRBJ2-7	NA	TGTGCCAGCAGCCACGGACAGGGAGTAGCCTACGAGCAGTACTTC	CASSHGQGVAYEQYF
TRBD1	TRBV25-1	TRBJ2-3	NA	TGTGCCAGCAGTCCACAGGGGCCAGATACGCAGTATTTT	CASSPQGPDTQYF
NA	TRBV6-5	TRBJ2-1	once	TGTGCCAGCAGTTACTCGGTTCCAGGCGCAGAGCAGTTCTTC	CASSYSVPGAEQFF
TRBD2	TRBV10-3	TRBJ2-5	NA	TGTGCCATCAGCGATATAATAGCGGGGGGCCATGGGGAGACCCAGTACTTC	CAISDIIAGGHGETQYF
NA	TRBV5-1	TRBJ2-1	NA	TGCGCCAGCAGCTTGGGAGGCAGCTCCTACAATGAGCAGTTCTTC	CASSLGGSSYNEQFF
NA	TRBV5-5	TRBJ1-1	NA	TGTGCCAGCAGCTTGGGGGGGACAAGCGTAATGAACACTGAAGCTTTCTTT	CASSLGGTSVMNTEAFF
TRBD1	TRBV5-5	TRBJ2-7	NA	TGTGCCAGCAGCTCCGGGACAGGGGGTTCCTACGAGCAGTACTTC	CASSSGTGGSYEQYF
TRBD1	TRBV11-2	TRBJ2-7	once	TGTGCCAGCAGCTTTTGGGACAGTTCCCTATTAAAATACGAGCAGTACTTC	CASSFWDSSLLKYEQYF
TRBD2	TRBV7-3	TRBJ2-5	NA	TGTGCCAGCAGCCCGACTAGCGGGGGTCAAGAGACCCAGTACTTC	CASSPTSGGQETQYF
NA	TRBV19	TRBJ1-5	NA	TGTGCCACCGGGAGATGGAGCAATCAGCCCCAGCATTTT	CATGRWSNQPQHF
TRBD1	TRBV2	TRBJ1-1	NA	TGTGCCACCCTCGACAGGGACGACACTGAAGCTTTCTTT	CATLDRDDTEAFF
NA	TRBV2	TRBJ1-4	NA	TGTGCCAGCATACGACAGACTAATGAAAAACTGTTTTTT	CASIRQTNEKLFF
TRBD1	TRBV6-5	TRBJ1-2	NA	TGTGCCAGCAGGGCAGGGGGCAACAATCAGGGCTACACCTTC	CASRAGGNNQGYTF
TRBD1	TRBV4-3	TRBJ1-4	NA	TGCGCCAGCAGCCAATACACAGGGGGCGGGAATGAAAAACTGTTTTTT	CASSQYTGGGNEKLFF
NA	TRBV7-9	TRBJ2-5	NA	TGTGCCAGCAGCTTCGGAGGGTGGGAGACCCAGTACTTC	CASSFGGWETQYF
NA	TRBV7-8	TRBJ2-1	NA	TGTGCCAGCAGCATCTTTTTCAGGGGATTGAGAAATGAGCAGTTCTTC	CASSIFFRGLRNEQFF
NA	TRBV18	TRBJ2-7	few	TGTGCCAGCTCTAACCGGGACTCCCAGGGGGGCTACGAGCAGTACTTC	CASSNRDSQGGYEQYF
NA	TRBV25-1	TRBJ1-2	NA	TGTGCCAGTCAATCGACAGTGCCTGGCTACACCTTC	CASQSTVPGYTF
TRBD2	TRBV11-3	TRBJ2-1	NA	TGTGCCAGCAGCCCCCAGGCCGGGGGGGTTAATGAGCAGTTCTTC	CASSPQAGGVNEQFF
NA	TRBV7-9	TRBJ1-1	NA	TGTGCCAGCAGCTTAGAGGGGAGGGGTCGAGCTTTCTTT	CASSLEGRGRAFF
NA	TRBV5-4	TRBJ1-1	few	TGTGCCAGCAGCTTGGGGCCCATCAAGGAAGCTTTCTTT	CASSLGPIKEAFF
NA	TRBV4-2	TRBJ1-2	NA	TGTGCCAGCAGCCAAGAATATCGGCAGGATTATGGCTACACCTTC	CASSQEYRQDYGYTF
NA	TRBV7-6	TRBJ2-7	few	TGTGCCAGCAGCTTAGCAGCGTGGAACGAGCAGTACTTC	CASSLAAWNEQYF
NA	TRBV7-2	TRBJ1-6	NA	TGTGCCAGCAGCCCGAACATCAATTCACCCCTCCACTTT	CASSPNINSPLHF
NA	TRBV6-5	TRBJ1-2	NA	TGTGCCAGCAGCCAACAGGGTAACTATGGCTACACCTTC	CASSQQGNYGYTF
NA	TRBV19	TRBJ1-5	NA	TGTGCCACTAGGGAGGGTTTGGGCAATCAGCCCCAGCATTTT	CATREGLGNQPQHF
TRBD1	TRBV20-1	TRBJ2-7	NA	TGCAGTGCAAGACAGGGGTACGAGCAGTACTTC	CSARQGYEQYF